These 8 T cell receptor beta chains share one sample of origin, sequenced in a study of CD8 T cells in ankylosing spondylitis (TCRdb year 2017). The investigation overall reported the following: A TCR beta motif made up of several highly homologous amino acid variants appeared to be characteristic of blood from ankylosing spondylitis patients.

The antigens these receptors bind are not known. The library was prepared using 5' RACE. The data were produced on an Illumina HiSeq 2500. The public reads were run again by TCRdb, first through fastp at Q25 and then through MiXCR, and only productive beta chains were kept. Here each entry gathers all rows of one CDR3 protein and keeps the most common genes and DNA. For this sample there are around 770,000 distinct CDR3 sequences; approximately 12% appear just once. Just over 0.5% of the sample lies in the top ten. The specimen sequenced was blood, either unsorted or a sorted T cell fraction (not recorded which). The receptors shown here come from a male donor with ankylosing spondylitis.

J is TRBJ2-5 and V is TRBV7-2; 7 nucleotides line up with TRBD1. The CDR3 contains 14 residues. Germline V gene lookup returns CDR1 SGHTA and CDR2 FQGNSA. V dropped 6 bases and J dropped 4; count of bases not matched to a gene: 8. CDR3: CASSYIGGAETQYF. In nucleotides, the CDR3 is TGTGCCAGCAGTTATATAGGGGGCGCAGAGACCCAGTACTTC.

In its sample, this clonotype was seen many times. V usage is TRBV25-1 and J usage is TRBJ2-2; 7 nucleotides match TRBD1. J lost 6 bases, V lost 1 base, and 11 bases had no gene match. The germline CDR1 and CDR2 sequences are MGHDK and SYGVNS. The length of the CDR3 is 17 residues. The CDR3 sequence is CASSELPGTEGAGELFF. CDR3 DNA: TGTGCCAGCAGTGAATTACCGGGGACAGAGGGAGCCGGGGAGCTGTTTTTT.

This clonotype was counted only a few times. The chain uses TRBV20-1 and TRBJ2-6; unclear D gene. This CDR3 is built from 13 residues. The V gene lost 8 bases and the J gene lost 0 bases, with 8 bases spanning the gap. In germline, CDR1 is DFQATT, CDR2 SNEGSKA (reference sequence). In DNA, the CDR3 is TGCAGTATTCTTCCCTCTGGGGCCAACGTCCTGACTTTC. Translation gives CSILPSGANVLTF.

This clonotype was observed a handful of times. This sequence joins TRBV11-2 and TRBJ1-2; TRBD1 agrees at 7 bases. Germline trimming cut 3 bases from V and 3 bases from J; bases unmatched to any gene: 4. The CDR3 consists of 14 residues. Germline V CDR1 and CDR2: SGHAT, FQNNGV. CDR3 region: CASSFHRGDYGYTF. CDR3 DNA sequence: TGTGCCAGCAGCTTCCACAGGGGTGACTATGGCTACACCTTC.

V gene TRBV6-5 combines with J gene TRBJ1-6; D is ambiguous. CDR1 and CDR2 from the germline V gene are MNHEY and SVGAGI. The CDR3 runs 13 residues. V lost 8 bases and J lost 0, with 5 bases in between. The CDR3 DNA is TGTGCCAGCGCACTCTCCTATAATTCACCCCTCCACTTT. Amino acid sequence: CASALSYNSPLHF.

CDR3 amino acids: CASSKGFYYNEQFF. The CDR3 nucleotides read TGTGCCAGCAGTAAGGGGTTCTACTACAATGAGCAGTTCTTC. V and J are TRBV6-1 and TRBJ2-1; tentative D call: TRBD1 (5 bases). The CDR3 loop spans 14 amino acids. The V end lost 5 bases, the J end lost 3 bases, and 11 bases lay between the germline ends. Germline CDR1 and CDR2: MNHNS and SASEGT.

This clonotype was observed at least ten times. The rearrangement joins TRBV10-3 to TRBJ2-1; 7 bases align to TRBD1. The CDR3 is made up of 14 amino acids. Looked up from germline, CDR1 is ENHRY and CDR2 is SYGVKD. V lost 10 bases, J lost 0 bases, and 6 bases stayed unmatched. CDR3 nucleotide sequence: TGTGCCAGCAGGGGGTCCAGCTCCTACAATGAGCAGTTCTTC. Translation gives CASRGSSSYNEQFF.

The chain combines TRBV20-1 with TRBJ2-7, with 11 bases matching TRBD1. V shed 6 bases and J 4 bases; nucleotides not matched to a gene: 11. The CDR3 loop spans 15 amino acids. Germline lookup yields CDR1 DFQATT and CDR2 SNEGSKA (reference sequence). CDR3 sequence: CSAALRDRGVYEQYF. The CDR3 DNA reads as TGCAGTGCAGCTCTCCGGGACAGGGGGGTTTACGAGCAGTACTTC.